Listed below are T cell receptor beta chains from one sample, sequenced in a study of beta chain features in type 1 diabetes. Measured with immunoSEQ multiplex PCR; TCRdb has only the in-frame clones, and not every one. The sample comprises 200,000 to 250,000 clones, about 9.3% of which are singletons, and about 0.037% rests with the top ten. The material sequenced was naive CD4+ T cells from blood. Receptors originate from a woman aged 18-35 years in good health. Both conserved end residues are part of each CDR3. The order of the fields is J gene, D gene, clone size, CDR3 length, V gene, CDR3 DNA, CDR3 protein. D genes are given only for firm matches. Clone sizes are given selectively: once, few, many, or a class where the clone is expanded.

j_gene: TRBJ1-3
d_gene: NA
abundance: NA
len: 14
v_gene: TRBV30
CDR3nt: TGTGCCTGGAGTATAATCTCCTCTGGAAACACCATATATTTT
CDR3aa: CAWSIISSGNTIYF

j_gene: TRBJ1-1
d_gene: NA
abundance: few
len: 13
v_gene: TRBV18
CDR3nt: TGTGCCAGCTCACCGCAACAGGGAACTGAAGCTTTCTTT
CDR3aa: CASSPQQGTEAFF

j_gene: TRBJ2-2
d_gene: NA
abundance: NA
len: 12
v_gene: TRBV30
CDR3nt: TGTGCCTGGAATCCTCTTACCGGGGAGCTGTTTTTT
CDR3aa: CAWNPLTGELFF

j_gene: TRBJ1-5
d_gene: TRBD1
abundance: few
len: 16
v_gene: TRBV19
CDR3nt: TGTGCCAGTAGTATTTTGGGACAGGGAAACAATCAGCCCCAGCATTTT
CDR3aa: CASSILGQGNNQPQHF

j_gene: TRBJ1-6
d_gene: TRBD1
abundance: many
len: 15
v_gene: TRBV18
CDR3nt: TGTGCCAGCTCCCCTGGACAGGGGGCGGGATCACCCCTCCACTTT
CDR3aa: CASSPGQGAGSPLHF

j_gene: TRBJ2-1
d_gene: TRBD2
abundance: few
len: 15
v_gene: TRBV5-4
CDR3nt: TGTGCCAGCAGCTTGGCTAGCGGGGGGTCTGTTGAGCAGTTCTTC
CDR3aa: CASSLASGGSVEQFF

j_gene: TRBJ2-3
d_gene: TRBD2
abundance: NA
len: 14
v_gene: TRBV29-1
CDR3nt: TGCAGCGTTTTGGGCGGGAGGGGCACAGATACGCAGTATTTT
CDR3aa: CSVLGGRGTDTQYF

j_gene: TRBJ2-1
d_gene: TRBD2
abundance: NA
len: 16
v_gene: TRBV4-3
CDR3nt: TGCGCCAGCAGCCAAGAGGCTAGCGGGAGTTGGAATGAGCAGTTCTTC
CDR3aa: CASSQEASGSWNEQFF

j_gene: TRBJ1-2
d_gene: NA
abundance: few
len: 15
v_gene: TRBV21-1
CDR3nt: TGTGCCAGCAGCCACCGGGACATAAATAACTATGGCTACACCTTC
CDR3aa: CASSHRDINNYGYTF

j_gene: TRBJ2-7
d_gene: NA
abundance: NA
len: 14
v_gene: TRBV6-1
CDR3nt: TGTGCCAGCAGCGCGGGGACAGACGATGGCGAGCAGTACTTC
CDR3aa: CASSAGTDDGEQYF

j_gene: TRBJ2-2
d_gene: TRBD2
abundance: NA
len: 15
v_gene: TRBV19
CDR3nt: TGTGCCAGTAGTGACCCGGGACTAGTTTCCGGGGAGCTGTTTTTT
CDR3aa: CASSDPGLVSGELFF

j_gene: TRBJ2-3
d_gene: TRBD1
abundance: NA
len: 16
v_gene: TRBV5-6
CDR3nt: TGTGCCAGCAGCCCAGAACCGACAGGGACGGCAGATACGCAGTATTTT
CDR3aa: CASSPEPTGTADTQYF

j_gene: TRBJ2-3
d_gene: NA
abundance: few
len: 15
v_gene: TRBV5-6
CDR3nt: TGTGCCAGCAGCCGACGGGACACAATCACAGATACGCAGTATTTT
CDR3aa: CASSRRDTITDTQYF

j_gene: TRBJ2-5
d_gene: TRBD2
abundance: NA
len: 17
v_gene: TRBV7-9
CDR3nt: TGTGCCAGCAGCTTAGAGGGCCGCGGGAGGTTTAGAGAGACCCAGTACTTC
CDR3aa: CASSLEGRGRFRETQYF

j_gene: TRBJ2-7
d_gene: NA
abundance: NA
len: 16
v_gene: TRBV18
CDR3nt: TGTGCCAGCTCACCTAGTCCGGGGCCTGGGAGGTACGAGCAGTACTTC
CDR3aa: CASSPSPGPGRYEQYF

j_gene: TRBJ1-2
d_gene: TRBD1
abundance: few
len: 15
v_gene: TRBV5-4
CDR3nt: TGTGCCAGCAGCCCCCGAGCAGGGGGCTACTATGGCTACACCTTC
CDR3aa: CASSPRAGGYYGYTF

j_gene: TRBJ2-1
d_gene: TRBD2
abundance: NA
len: 16
v_gene: TRBV9
CDR3nt: TGTGCCAGCAGCGTAGGGGCTAGCGGGACCTACAATGAGCAGTTCTTC
CDR3aa: CASSVGASGTYNEQFF

j_gene: TRBJ2-2
d_gene: NA
abundance: NA
len: 12
v_gene: TRBV5-4
CDR3nt: TGTGCCAGCAGCTGGAGAGTCGGGGAGCTGTTTTTT
CDR3aa: CASSWRVGELFF

j_gene: TRBJ2-5
d_gene: NA
abundance: NA
len: 13
v_gene: TRBV18
CDR3nt: TGTGCCAGCTCACCGGAGGGACGGGAGACCCAGTACTTC
CDR3aa: CASSPEGRETQYF

j_gene: TRBJ1-5
d_gene: NA
abundance: NA
len: 14
v_gene: TRBV6-1
CDR3nt: TGTGCCACCGGGGTGGGCAACCGCAATCAGCCCCAGCATTTT
CDR3aa: CATGVGNRNQPQHF

j_gene: TRBJ1-4
d_gene: NA
abundance: few
len: 14
v_gene: TRBV6-1
CDR3nt: TGTGCCACTCAGAAGTCGCGGGCTAATGAAAAACTGTTTTTT
CDR3aa: CATQKSRANEKLFF

j_gene: TRBJ1-1
d_gene: NA
abundance: few
len: 14
v_gene: TRBV5-1
CDR3nt: TGCGCCAGCAGCGAAGCGCGGGGTCGCACTGAAGCTTTCTTT
CDR3aa: CASSEARGRTEAFF

j_gene: TRBJ2-7
d_gene: TRBD1
abundance: few
len: 15
v_gene: TRBV12-5
CDR3nt: TGTGCTAGTGGTTTGGTCGACAGGGGAGCTTGGGAGCAGTACTTC
CDR3aa: CASGLVDRGAWEQYF

j_gene: TRBJ2-7
d_gene: NA
abundance: NA
len: 14
v_gene: TRBV6-5
CDR3nt: TGTGCCAGCAGTTACGGCTCACCGGGGGAGGTGCAGTACTTC
CDR3aa: CASSYGSPGEVQYF

j_gene: TRBJ2-7
d_gene: NA
abundance: NA
len: 14
v_gene: TRBV7-8
CDR3nt: TGTGCCAGCAGCCCAGTGGTAGCGTTGTACGTGCAGTACTTC
CDR3aa: CASSPVVALYVQYF

j_gene: TRBJ2-5
d_gene: NA
abundance: many
len: 12
v_gene: TRBV29-1
CDR3nt: TGCAGCGTTGTAACAGTTCAAGAGACCCAGTACTTC
CDR3aa: CSVVTVQETQYF

j_gene: TRBJ2-3
d_gene: NA
abundance: NA
len: 16
v_gene: TRBV15
CDR3nt: TGTGCCACCAGCGGGAGGCGAAGCGACGGCACAGATACGCAGTATTTT
CDR3aa: CATSGRRSDGTDTQYF

j_gene: TRBJ2-1
d_gene: NA
abundance: once
len: 18
v_gene: TRBV15
CDR3nt: TGTGCCACCTCAACTCGACTGAGCCGATCGGGCTCCTACAATGAGCAGTTCTTC
CDR3aa: CATSTRLSRSGSYNEQFF

j_gene: TRBJ1-5
d_gene: TRBD1
abundance: NA
len: 12
v_gene: TRBV19
CDR3nt: TGTGCCAGTACGAGGGACAGGCAGCCCCAGCATTTT
CDR3aa: CASTRDRQPQHF

j_gene: TRBJ1-1
d_gene: NA
abundance: NA
len: 17
v_gene: TRBV5-4
CDR3nt: TGTGCCAGCAGCTTGTTCCTCCCCGGTTCCGGGAACACTGAAGCTTTCTTT
CDR3aa: CASSLFLPGSGNTEAFF

j_gene: TRBJ2-2
d_gene: TRBD2
abundance: few
len: 16
v_gene: TRBV2
CDR3nt: TGTGCCAGCAGTCCTAGCGGGACGGTAGCCCCCGGGGAGCTGTTTTTT
CDR3aa: CASSPSGTVAPGELFF

j_gene: TRBJ2-7
d_gene: NA
abundance: NA
len: 13
v_gene: TRBV29-1
CDR3nt: TGCAGCGTGGCCGAGGACATGACCTACGAGCAGTACTTC
CDR3aa: CSVAEDMTYEQYF

j_gene: TRBJ2-1
d_gene: NA
abundance: NA
len: 17
v_gene: TRBV30
CDR3nt: TGTGCCTGGTCTTTCTGGGCGGGCGGAAGCTCCTACAATGAGCAGTTCTTC
CDR3aa: CAWSFWAGGSSYNEQFF

j_gene: TRBJ2-3
d_gene: TRBD1
abundance: few
len: 16
v_gene: TRBV5-1
CDR3nt: TGCGCCAGCAGCTTGGGACAGGGCACTATGACAGATACGCAGTATTTT
CDR3aa: CASSLGQGTMTDTQYF

j_gene: TRBJ2-1
d_gene: NA
abundance: many
len: 12
v_gene: TRBV11-2
CDR3nt: TGTGCCAGCAGCTCCGTAATCAATGAGCAGTTCTTC
CDR3aa: CASSSVINEQFF

j_gene: TRBJ2-2
d_gene: TRBD1
abundance: NA
len: 17
v_gene: TRBV19
CDR3nt: TGTGCCAGTAGTACCCAACGACAGGGTATTTGGACCGGGGAGCTGTTTTTT
CDR3aa: CASSTQRQGIWTGELFF

j_gene: TRBJ1-2
d_gene: NA
abundance: NA
len: 12
v_gene: TRBV7-8
CDR3nt: TGTGCCAGCAGCTTACTCCCCTATGGCTACACCTTC
CDR3aa: CASSLLPYGYTF

j_gene: TRBJ2-3
d_gene: TRBD2
abundance: NA
len: 16
v_gene: TRBV2
CDR3nt: TGTGCCAGCAGAGCCATACTAGCGGGGTTTGGAGATACGCAGTATTTT
CDR3aa: CASRAILAGFGDTQYF

j_gene: TRBJ2-5
d_gene: TRBD1
abundance: few
len: 16
v_gene: TRBV6-5
CDR3nt: TGTGCCAGCAGTTACCGGGGTTTGGACAGGGTTGAGACCCAGTACTTC
CDR3aa: CASSYRGLDRVETQYF

j_gene: TRBJ2-2
d_gene: TRBD2
abundance: few
len: 14
v_gene: TRBV7-2
CDR3nt: TGTGCCAGTATGATAGCGGGGGCCGCCGGGGAGCTGTTTTTT
CDR3aa: CASMIAGAAGELFF

j_gene: TRBJ2-5
d_gene: TRBD2
abundance: NA
len: 14
v_gene: TRBV5-1
CDR3nt: TGCGCCAGCAGTTATAGCGGGAGAGAAGAGACCCAGTACTTC
CDR3aa: CASSYSGREETQYF

j_gene: TRBJ2-1
d_gene: TRBD1
abundance: NA
len: 15
v_gene: TRBV18
CDR3nt: TGTGCCAGCTCACCGGACAGGGTATCCTACAATGAGCAGTTCTTC
CDR3aa: CASSPDRVSYNEQFF

j_gene: TRBJ1-2
d_gene: NA
abundance: NA
len: 14
v_gene: TRBV15
CDR3nt: TGTGCCACCAGCAGAGGACAGGAGCCCTATGGCTACACCTTC
CDR3aa: CATSRGQEPYGYTF

j_gene: TRBJ2-1
d_gene: TRBD2
abundance: NA
len: 15
v_gene: TRBV6-5
CDR3nt: TGTGCCAGCAGTCCGCTAGCGGGAGCCTACAATGAGCAGTTCTTC
CDR3aa: CASSPLAGAYNEQFF

j_gene: TRBJ2-3
d_gene: NA
abundance: few
len: 16
v_gene: TRBV5-4
CDR3nt: TGTGCCAGCAGCGCCTCGACAGGCCTAAGCACAGATACGCAGTATTTT
CDR3aa: CASSASTGLSTDTQYF

j_gene: TRBJ2-1
d_gene: TRBD2
abundance: few
len: 14
v_gene: TRBV7-9
CDR3nt: TGTGCCAGCAGCTTAGAGACTAGCGGGAATGAGCAGTTCTTC
CDR3aa: CASSLETSGNEQFF

j_gene: TRBJ1-1
d_gene: NA
abundance: NA
len: 17
v_gene: TRBV19
CDR3nt: TGTGCCAGTAGTATGACGAATACAGTTAATTTAGGCACTGAAGCTTTCTTT
CDR3aa: CASSMTNTVNLGTEAFF

j_gene: TRBJ2-3
d_gene: NA
abundance: few
len: 15
v_gene: TRBV30
CDR3nt: TGTGCCTGGAGTGTACCCGGGACTAGCACAGATACGCAGTATTTT
CDR3aa: CAWSVPGTSTDTQYF

j_gene: TRBJ2-5
d_gene: NA
abundance: many
len: 14
v_gene: TRBV30
CDR3nt: TGTGCCTGGAGTACTACTAGCCTAGCGGAGACCCAGTACTTC
CDR3aa: CAWSTTSLAETQYF

j_gene: TRBJ1-1
d_gene: NA
abundance: NA
len: 17
v_gene: TRBV5-8
CDR3nt: TGTGCCAGCAGCTCGGCCCTTTTGGGGCCCCGCCGTGCTGAAGCTTTCTTT
CDR3aa: CASSSALLGPRRAEAFF

j_gene: TRBJ2-1
d_gene: NA
abundance: NA
len: 12
v_gene: TRBV7-2
CDR3nt: TGTGCCAGCAGCAATTTTCCCAACTCGCAGTTCTTC
CDR3aa: CASSNFPNSQFF